Listed here are 29 T cell receptor beta chains from one sample, sequenced in a study of T cells in Graves' hyperthyroidism and ophthalmopathy. Using RNA transcripts as the source, TCR beta CDR3 regions were amplified. HTBI primers were employed in a first-round RT-PCR of the TCR CDR3. One entry per CDR3 protein, called by TCRdb with MiXCR from the multiplex PCR reads. The profile covers about 640,000 distinct CDR3 sequences, with 20% appearing a single time and 30% to 40% taken by the ten largest. The sample consisted of blood. Receptors originate from a man aged 25-45 years with Graves' ophthalmopathy.

V and J are TRBV6-5 and TRBJ1-4; TRBD1 aligns across 8 bases. Germline V gene sequence: CDR1 MNHEY, CDR2 SVGAGI. After removal of 6 bases from V and 7 bases from J, the junction contained 7 bases not matched to a gene. The CDR3 is made up of 14 amino acids. The CDR3, as DNA: TGTGCCAGCAGCTACAACAGGGGGAGTGAAAAACTGTTTTTT. It yields the protein CASSYNRGSEKLFF.

This chain joins TRBV20-1 and TRBJ2-1; 9 bases are a match to TRBD2. The CDR3 is 13 residues long. After removal of 5 bases from V and 6 bases from J, the junction contained 5 bases not matched to a gene. CDR1 DFQATT and CDR2 SNEGSKA come from the germline V gene (reference sequence). In DNA, the CDR3 is TGCAGTGCTGGAGCGGGAGGTCCCAATGAGCAGTTCTTC. This codes for CSAGAGGPNEQFF.

The CDR3 DNA follows: TGCAGCGTTGAGACTAGCGGAGCAAATGAGCAGTTCTTC. Its protein is CSVETSGANEQFF. The chain employs TRBV29-1 and TRBJ2-1; 9 bases are shared with TRBD2. From germline, CDR1 is SQVTM and CDR2 ANQGSEA. V was clipped by 3 bases and J by 7 bases; unmatched bases: 4. The CDR3 contains 13 residues.

This clonotype was picked up many times. The V and J genes are TRBV30 and TRBJ1-1, with D uncertain. The germline V and J ends were trimmed by 3 bases and 2 bases, with 13 bases remaining between them. The CDR3 sequence is 14 residues long. Germline CDR1 reads GTSNPN; CDR2 reads SVGIG (reference sequence). DNA of the CDR3: TGTGCCTGGAGGGGGAGATCCCGAAACACTGAAGCTTTCTTT. Translation: CAWRGRSRNTEAFF.

This clonotype was seen ten or more times. This chain joins TRBV3-1 and TRBJ1-5; D remains unclear. The CDR3 is made up of 14 amino acids. Germline CDR1 and CDR2: LGHDT and YNNKEL (reference sequence). The V end lost 0 bases, the J end lost 5 bases, and 8 bases lay between the germline ends. The CDR3 sequence: CASSQDSRYQPQHF. The CDR3 nucleotides read TGTGCCAGCAGCCAAGATTCACGCTATCAGCCCCAGCATTTT.

This clonotype has just a few counts. The genes are TRBV20-1 and TRBJ2-1; D is undetermined. Trimming left V 3 bases short and J 2 bases short, with 5 bases between. In germline, CDR1 is DFQATT, CDR2 SNEGSKA (reference sequence). This CDR3 spans 12 amino acids. CDR3 nucleotide sequence: TGCAGTGCTAGCCGAACCTACAATGAGCAGTTCTTC. Translated, it gives CSASRTYNEQFF.

The sample holds many counts of this clonotype. The V call is TRBV6-4, the J call TRBJ1-1; D is undetermined. V was shortened by 8 bases and J by 0 bases, with 10 bases between the two germline ends. Germline values: CDR1 MRHNA, CDR2 SNTAGT. The CDR3 length is 13 residues. The CDR3 coding sequence is TGTGCCAGCCGGTCGGACTTGAACACTGAAGCTTTCTTT. As protein: CASRSDLNTEAFF.

This clonotype was detected only a few times. The chain recombines TRBV2 with TRBJ2-5, with D tentatively TRBD2 (5 bases). This CDR3 comprises 14 residues. Per the germline V gene, CDR1 is SNHLY and CDR2 is FYNNEI. V was trimmed by 5 bases and J by 3 bases, leaving 13 bases between them. CDR3 in DNA: TGTGCCAGCAGTTACTCGGGGTCCGAAGAGACCCAGTACTTC. This encodes CASSYSGSEETQYF.

This clonotype was seen ten or more times. This chain joins TRBV20-1 and TRBJ1-5; no clear D gene. This CDR3 is 15 amino acids long. The germline gives CDR1 DFQATT, CDR2 SNEGSKA (reference sequence). V lost 1 base to trimming and J lost 4 bases, with 14 bases between them. In DNA form, the CDR3 reads TGCAGTGCTAGAGGTTCCCTCCTGGGAAATCAGCCCCAGCATTTT. Protein: CSARGSLLGNQPQHF.

V is TRBV3-1 and J is TRBJ2-6; 8 positions agree with TRBD2. The CDR3 length is 19 residues. Germline CDR1 and CDR2: LGHDT and YNNKEL (reference sequence). V shed 5 bases, J shed 0 bases, and the junction held 12 bases outside the gene matches. The CDR3 region has the DNA TGTGCCAGCAGCTTACGAGGCGGGGGGCCCCCCTCTGGGGCCAACGTCCTGACTTTC. It is translated as CASSLRGGGPPSGANVLTF.

In its sample, this clonotype was seen many times. The chain recombines TRBV7-2 with TRBJ1-2, with 7 positions matching TRBD1. V lost 1 base, J lost 4 bases, and 3 bases stayed unmatched. CDR1 is SGHTA and CDR2 is FQGNSA in the germline V gene. The CDR3 runs to 14 residues. For the CDR3, the DNA is TGTGCCAGCAGCTTAGAGGGACAGACCTATGGCTACACCTTC. Its translation: CASSLEGQTYGYTF. The full variable domain, its missing parts supplied by reference TRBV7-2 and TRBJ1-2, is GAGVSQSPSNKVTEKGKDVELRCDPISGHTALYWYRQSLGQGLEFLIYFQGNSAPDKSGLPSDRFSAERTGGSVSTLTIQRTQQEDSAVYLCASSLEGQTYGYTFGSGTRLTVV.

The CDR3 loop reads CASSGQAGFTEAFF. CDR3 nucleotides: TGTGCCAGCAGTGGCCAGGCGGGGTTCACTGAAGCTTTCTTT. V usage is TRBV6-2 or TRBV6-3 and J usage is TRBJ1-1; unclear D gene. CDR1 and CDR2 (germline): MNHEY, SVGEGT. The V end lost 5 bases, the J end lost 4 bases, and 14 bases lay between the germline ends. The CDR3 runs 14 residues.

The chain recombines TRBV5-6 with TRBJ2-7; tentative D call: TRBD2 (6 bases). This CDR3 has 14 amino acids. With 2 bases removed from V and 3 bases from J, the gap between germline ends came to 12 bases. Germline CDR1 and CDR2: SGHDT and YYEEEE. This CDR3 is CASSFGSGYYEQYF. CDR3 coding DNA: TGTGCCAGCAGCTTCGGGAGTGGGTACTACGAGCAGTACTTC.

There are many counts of this clonotype. This rearrangement joins TRBV7-2 to TRBJ2-7; TRBD2 matches 8 bases. The CDR3 has 13 amino acids. Per germline, CDR1 SGHTA and CDR2 FQGNSA. The J segment lost 4 bases and the V segment lost 5 bases, leaving 4 bases of the junction unmatched. CDR3 residues: CASSRGGEYEQYF. The DNA for the CDR3 is TGTGCCAGCAGCCGGGGGGGAGAGTACGAGCAGTACTTC.

This clonotype was seen at least ten times. The rearrangement uses TRBV7-2 and TRBJ2-5; D perhaps matches TRBD2 (5 bases). The CDR3 totals 16 residues. V lost 2 bases and J 1 base, leaving 14 bases between the germline ends. Per the germline V gene, CDR1 is SGHTA and CDR2 is FQGNSA. The CDR3 reads CASSLTPWGAQETQYF. CDR3 sequence (DNA): TGTGCCAGCAGCTTAACCCCATGGGGAGCCCAAGAGACCCAGTACTTC. Variable domain in full (rest from reference TRBV7-2 and TRBJ2-5): GAGVSQSPSNKVTEKGKDVELRCDPISGHTALYWYRQSLGQGLEFLIYFQGNSAPDKSGLPSDRFSAERTGGSVSTLTIQRTQQEDSAVYLCASSLTPWGAQETQYFGPGTRLLVL.

Ten or more counts support this clonotype. The genes are TRBV2 and TRBJ2-3; D perhaps matches TRBD2 (6 bases). Germline assignment: CDR1 SNHLY and CDR2 FYNNEI. Trimming removed 6 bases at V and 0 bases at J, with 25 bases between. This CDR3 comprises 19 residues. In DNA, the CDR3 is TGTGCCAGCAGCCTCCCCAAGGATCGCGGGACGAAAAGCACAGATACGCAGTATTTT. This encodes CASSLPKDRGTKSTDTQYF.

With regard to this clonotype: A much bigger clone sits one base away, suggesting this may be a read error. This chain connects TRBV11-2 to TRBJ2-3; D is unresolved. Trimming stripped 8 bases from V and 5 bases from J, with 8 bases between. The CDR3 length is 11 residues. Germline values: CDR1 SGHAT, CDR2 FQNNGV. The DNA for the CDR3 is TGTGCCAGCCGAACGGGAGATACGCAGTATTTT. Amino acid sequence: CASRTGDTQYF.

In DNA form, the CDR3 reads TGTGCCTGGAACCCTCATGGGGGTGCCGAGCAGTACTTC. Translating it yields CAWNPHGGAEQYF. V is TRBV30 and J is TRBJ2-7, with D perhaps matching TRBD1 or TRBD2 (5 bases each). Trimming stripped 4 bases from V and 6 bases from J, with 16 bases between. Germline assignment: CDR1 GTSNPN and CDR2 SVGIG (reference sequence). The CDR3 has 13 residues.

CDR3: CSASITGNGYTF. The CDR3 DNA follows: TGCAGTGCTAGTATAACAGGGAACGGCTACACCTTC. The chain joins TRBV20-1 to TRBJ1-2, with D perhaps matching TRBD1 (6 bases). V lost 3 bases and J lost 8, with 13 bases in between. The CDR3 has 12 residues. Germline assignment: CDR1 DFQATT and CDR2 SNEGSKA (reference sequence).

With regard to this clonotype: Relative to the germline gene, one junction end is altered; a read error may explain this. The chain is built from TRBV18 and TRBJ2-2, with D possibly matching TRBD2 (5 bases). This CDR3 has 14 amino acids. CDR1 and CDR2 (germline): KGHSH, LQKENI. The CDR3 coding sequence is TGTGCCAGCTCCTCCGAGCGGCGTGTCGGGGAGCCGTTTTTT. This sequence encodes CASSSERRVGEPFF.

This clonotype was picked up a small number of times. The chain links TRBV27 to TRBJ2-1; 7 bases map to TRBD2. The germline gives CDR1 MNHEY, CDR2 SMNVEV (reference sequence). J lost 6 bases, V lost 5 bases, and 16 bases had no gene match. This CDR3 region has 17 residues. Here the CDR3 reads CASSPLALAGVSNEQFF. The CDR3 nucleotides read TGTGCCAGCAGTCCGCTGGCGTTAGCGGGTGTGTCCAATGAGCAGTTCTTC.

With regard to this clonotype: This clone may be a read error of a much larger clone one base away. The chain employs TRBV3-2 and TRBJ2-1; TRBD1 reflects the table's D call only, with no check against the DNA. TRBV3-2 is a documented pseudogene. This CDR3 region has 18 residues. In DNA form, the CDR3 reads TGTGCCAGCAGCCAAGTAACCGGGACACCGAGCTCCTACAATGAGCAGCTCTTC. Its translation: CASSQVTGTPSSYNEQLF.

This clonotype occurred a few times. V is TRBV7-3 and J is TRBJ2-3; weak D call: TRBD1 (6 bases). The germline V gene has CDR1 SGHTA and CDR2 FQGTGA. The CDR3 covers 14 residues. Deletions cut 5 bases from V and 5 bases from J, with 14 bases between. The DNA for the CDR3 is TGTGCCAGCAGCCAAAACGTCAGGGGAGATACGCAGTATTTT. It is translated as CASSQNVRGDTQYF.

Many counts were recorded for this clonotype. The rearrangement links TRBV11-2 to TRBJ2-5; D not certain. The length of the CDR3 is 14 residues. With 0 bases removed from V and 2 bases from J, the gap between germline ends came to 7 bases. Germline assignment: CDR1 SGHAT and CDR2 FQNNGV. CDR3 DNA sequence: TGTGCCAGCAGCTTAGATAGAGGACAAGAGACCCAGTACTTC. Encoded protein: CASSLDRGQETQYF.

This clonotype was found many times. This sequence joins TRBV10-3 and TRBJ2-7; possibly TRBD1 for D (6 bases). Germline V CDR1 and CDR2: ENHRY, SYGVKD. The CDR3 covers 13 residues. V gave up 4 bases and J gave up 2 bases, with 9 bases separating them. In DNA, the CDR3 is TGTGCCATCAGTGCGGCAGGGGCCTACGAGCAGTACTTC. This gives the protein CAISAAGAYEQYF.

The chain links TRBV5-4 to TRBJ2-1; D not resolved. Deletions cut 3 bases from V and 9 bases from J, with 19 bases between. The CDR3 has 15 residues. CDR1 is SGHNT, CDR2 YYREEE, per germline (reference sequence). DNA of the CDR3: TGTGCCAGCAGCTCAAGCCAATCTAATCCGCTTGAGCAGTTCTTC. It encodes CASSSSQSNPLEQFF. Complete variable domain (other parts from reference TRBV5-4 and TRBJ2-1): ETGVTQSPTHLIKTRGQQVTLRCSSQSGHNTVSWYQQALGQGPQFIFQYYREEENGRGNFPPRFSGLQFPNYSSELNVNALELDDSALYLCASSSSQSNPLEQFFGPGTRLTVL.

This clonotype was seen more than once but under ten times. V usage is TRBV20-1 and J usage is TRBJ2-1, with 10 positions matching TRBD2. J was trimmed by 9 bases and V by 5 bases; bases with no gene match: 10. The CDR3 loop spans 14 amino acids. CDR1 and CDR2 from the germline V gene are DFQATT and SNEGSKA (reference sequence). CDR3 sequence: CSAPSLAGVLEQFF. CDR3 sequence (DNA): TGCAGTGCTCCTAGCCTAGCGGGAGTCCTTGAGCAGTTCTTC.

The CDR3 spells CASGESGSNQPQHF. The CDR3 DNA follows: TGTGCCAGCGGCGAGTCGGGTAGCAATCAGCCCCAGCATTTT. The V and J genes are TRBV7-9 and TRBJ1-5, with D unresolved. Germline CDR1 and CDR2: SEHNR and FQNEAQ (reference sequence). CDR3 size: 14 residues. The V end lost 8 bases, the J end lost 0 bases, and 11 bases lay between the germline ends.

This clonotype was found a few times. The chain couples TRBV5-6 to TRBJ2-1; TRBD1 matches at 7 bases. The germline V gene has CDR1 SGHDT and CDR2 YYEEEE. V was clipped by 4 bases and J by 6 bases; unmatched bases: 10. This CDR3 region has 15 residues. The CDR3 loop reads CASSTPGQRPNEQFF. The CDR3 DNA reads as TGTGCCAGCAGCACCCCGGGACAGAGGCCCAATGAGCAGTTCTTC.